The 8 T cell receptor beta chains presented below share a single source sample, sequenced in a study of blood T cell repertoires in COVID-19. The table came from immunoSEQ multiplex PCR; TCRdb's copy has only in-frame clones and leaves some out. The sample records some 82,000 clones, around 81% being singletons. Sequences were obtained from peripheral blood. The receptor set was obtained from an elderly man with acute or convalescent COVID-19.

The genes are TRBV2 and TRBJ1-1; 8 nucleotides agree with TRBD1. The length of the CDR3 is 13 residues. Germline V gene data show CDR1 as SNHLY and CDR2 as FYNNEI. Losses at the gene ends were 5 bases for V and 4 bases for J; bases not matched to a gene: 3. The CDR3 reads CASSSGGVTEAFF. The CDR3 nucleotides are TGTGCCAGCAGTTCAGGGGGCGTCACTGAAGCTTTCTTT.

This chain joins TRBV7-3 and TRBJ2-5, with 7 nucleotides matching TRBD1. Germline V gene data show CDR1 as SGHTA and CDR2 as FQGTGA. V was pared by 5 bases and J by 5 bases, with 5 bases of the junction left unmatched. The CDR3 totals 13 residues. CDR3 region: CASSRGQTETQYF. Written as DNA, the CDR3 is TGTGCCAGCAGCCGGGGACAGACGGAGACCCAGTACTTC.

This clone was picked up one time. The rearrangement links TRBV29-1 to TRBJ1-4; 7 bases agree with TRBD1. The CDR3 loop spans 13 amino acids. Per germline, CDR1 SQVTM and CDR2 ANQGSEA. V trimming: 7 bases; J trimming: 3 bases; junction bases outside the gene matches: 5. The DNA of the CDR3 is TGCAGCGGTCTTGGACAGGCTAATGAAAAACTGTTTTTT. Translating it yields CSGLGQANEKLFF.

The rearrangement uses TRBV14 and TRBJ2-7; the match to TRBD1 covers 7 bases. Germline CDR1 reads SGHDN; CDR2 reads FVKESK. The junction had 8 bases not matched to a gene; V was cut back by 1 base and J by 2 bases. The CDR3 spans 16 residues. CDR3 sequence reads: CASSQGGTAVTYEQYF. The CDR3, as DNA: TGTGCCAGCAGCCAAGGAGGGACAGCAGTAACCTACGAGCAGTACTTC.

The gene calls are TRBV6-5 and TRBJ1-1, with D maybe TRBD1 (6 bases). This CDR3 spans 15 amino acids. Trimming stripped 4 bases from V and 5 bases from J, with 17 bases between. The germline gives CDR1 MNHEY, CDR2 SVGAGI. CDR3: CASSLQGFGRTEAFF. CDR3 DNA sequence: TGTGCCAGCAGTTTACAGGGATTCGGGAGGACTGAAGCTTTCTTT.

This clone was found a few times. The J gene is TRBJ1-6, the V gene TRBV5-4, with a possible D match to TRBD1 (6 bases). The V end was cut by 1 base, the J end by 9 bases, with 17 bases between. Per germline, CDR1 SGHNT and CDR2 YYREEE (reference sequence). CDR3 length: 16 residues. CDR3 sequence (DNA): TGTGCCAGCAGCTTGTGGACGGACAGTCCAGTTTCACCCCTCCACTTT. It translates to CASSLWTDSPVSPLHF.

This clone was observed a handful of times. The chain is built from TRBV7-2 and TRBJ1-5; D is uncertain. V lost 4 bases and J 4 bases, leaving 8 bases between the germline ends. The CDR3 has 13 amino acids. Germline assignment: CDR1 SGHTA and CDR2 FQGNSA. In nucleotides, the CDR3 is TGTGCCAGCAGCTCCTCTACTAATCAGCCCCAGCATTTT. It codes for CASSSSTNQPQHF. The full variable domain, rest sourced from reference TRBV7-2 and TRBJ1-5, is GAGVSQSPSNKVTEKGKDVELRCDPISGHTALYWYRQSLGQGLEFLIYFQGNSAPDKSGLPSDRFSAERTGGSVSTLTIQRTQQEDSAVYLCASSSSTNQPQHFGDGTRLSIL.

The J gene is TRBJ2-1, the V gene TRBV3-1 (or the pseudogene TRBV3-2); 9 nucleotides line up with TRBD2. This CDR3 has 15 residues. The V gene's germline CDR1 is LGHDT and CDR2 YNNKEL (reference sequence). J gave up 4 bases and V 3 bases, and 4 bases lay outside the gene matches. The CDR3: CASSHSGRAYNEQFF. CDR3 DNA: TGTGCCAGCAGCCATAGCGGGAGAGCGTACAATGAGCAGTTCTTC.